The clone carrying this T cell receptor beta chain was observed at least ten times. The entry originates in a study of T cells in Graves' hyperthyroidism and ophthalmopathy. About the research overall: Once the initial diagnosis was made, peripheral blood was obtained before any treatment.

CDR1 is SGHVS and CDR2 is FQNEAQ in the germline V gene. CDR3 size: 16 residues. V lost 3 bases and J 5 bases, leaving 19 bases between the germline ends. Template material for amplifying TCR beta CDR3 regions consisted of RNA transcripts. The HTBI primer set served for first-round RT-PCR of the TCR CDR3. From the multiplex PCR reads, TCRdb called clonotypes with MiXCR, one entry per CDR3 protein. The repertoire holds about half a million distinct CDR3 sequences, with less than 25% as singletons. The origin of this receptor is a woman in her thirties with Graves' ophthalmopathy. The chain carries TRBV7-8 and TRBJ1-2; D might be TRBD1 (6 bases). Material for sequencing was blood. The DNA of the CDR3 is TGTGCCAGCAGCTTCGAGGACAGCCGGGGGGATTATGGCTACACCTTC. It encodes CASSFEDSRGDYGYTF.